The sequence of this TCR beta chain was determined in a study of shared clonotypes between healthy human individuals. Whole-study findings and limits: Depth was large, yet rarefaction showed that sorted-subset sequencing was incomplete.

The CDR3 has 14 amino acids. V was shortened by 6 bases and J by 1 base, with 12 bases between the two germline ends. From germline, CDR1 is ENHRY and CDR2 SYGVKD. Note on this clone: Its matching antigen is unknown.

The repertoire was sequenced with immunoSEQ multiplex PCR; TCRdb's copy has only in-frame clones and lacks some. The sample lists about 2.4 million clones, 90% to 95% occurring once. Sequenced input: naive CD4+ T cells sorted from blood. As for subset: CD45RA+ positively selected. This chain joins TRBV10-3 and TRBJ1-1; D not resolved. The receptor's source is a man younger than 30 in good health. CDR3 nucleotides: TGTGCCATCAGACCGGGCCAGGAGAACACTGAAGCTTTCTTT. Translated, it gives CAIRPGQENTEAFF.